The subject of this entry is one T cell receptor beta chain. This record comes from a study of cytomegalovirus exposure and HLA in healthy donors. Germline V lookup: CDR1 SGHTA, CDR2 FQGTGA. V shed 4 bases, J shed 7 bases, and the junction held 6 bases outside the gene matches. This CDR3 has 15 residues. PCR amplification relied on 60 Vbeta primers (plus 13 Jbeta primers). Data came from immunoSEQ multiplex PCR; TCRdb stores just in-frame clones and leaves some out. Listed are roughly 90,000 clones; 15% falls within the top ten. This sequence originates from a man in his forties or fifties in good health and CMV-seropositive. This sequence joins TRBV7-3 and TRBJ2-1; 11 bases are a match to TRBD1. The sample was PBMCs. CDR3 sequence reads: CASSSQGQGVNEQFF. CDR3 coding DNA: TGTGCCAGCAGCTCCCAGGGACAGGGGGTAAATGAGCAGTTCTTC.